This is a list of T cell receptor beta chains from one sample in a study of blood T cell repertoires in COVID-19. TCRdb's copy holds only in-frame clones and misses some; the assay was immunoSEQ multiplex PCR. The table records 200,000 to 250,000 clones, 84% of them present only once. Sample: peripheral blood. Receptors were obtained from a man aged 25-45 years with active or convalescent COVID-19. The CDR3 runs from the conserved cysteine through the conserved F or W. D genes are given only for firm matches. Only some rows state a clone size, as once, few, many or a class for expanded clones.

J gene,clone size,V gene,D gene,CDR3 DNA,CDR3 protein
TRBJ2-6,-,TRBV24-1,-,TGTGCCACCAGTGATTTCCCGGTTGTCCCTCTTGGGGCCAACGTCCTGACTTTC,CATSDFPVVPLGANVLTF
TRBJ2-7,few,TRBV28,TRBD2,TGTGCCAGCAGTACCGGGACTAGCGGGTTCGAGCAGTACTTC,CASSTGTSGFEQYF
TRBJ1-5,once,TRBV7-2,TRBD1,TGTGCCAGCAGCCTAGGGACAGGGGGTAGACAGCCCCAGCATTTT,CASSLGTGGRQPQHF
TRBJ2-1,once,TRBV25-1,TRBD2,TGTGCCAGCACCCACGGGACTAGCGGGAGTACCTACAATGAGCAGTTCTTC,CASTHGTSGSTYNEQFF
TRBJ2-3,-,TRBV27,-,TGTGCCAGCAGTTGGAACTCCTTCCAGGGGTCGGATACGCAGTATTTT,CASSWNSFQGSDTQYF
TRBJ2-1,-,TRBV15,TRBD1,TGTGCCACCAGCAGAGATCTAGGGCAGGGGGCATTAGGGCAGTTCTTC,CATSRDLGQGALGQFF
TRBJ1-2,-,TRBV5-4,-,TGTGCCAGCAGCTTGGGCGGAGGGGCGAACTATGGCTACACCTTC,CASSLGGGANYGYTF
TRBJ1-5,-,TRBV9,-,TGTGCCAGCAGCGTGGAGAGCAATCAGCCCCAGCATTTT,CASSVESNQPQHF
TRBJ1-1,-,TRBV7-9,-,TGTGCCAGCAGCTATACACCCAACACTGAAGCTTTCTTT,CASSYTPNTEAFF
TRBJ2-5,-,TRBV4-1,TRBD1,TGCGCCAGCAGCCAGATAGGGTCAGGGGGCGGAGAGACCCAGTACTTC,CASSQIGSGGGETQYF
TRBJ1-2,-,TRBV7-9,-,TGTGCCAGCAGCTTAGCGGCCCGGACACCCGGGGGGGGCTACACCTTC,CASSLAARTPGGGYTF
TRBJ2-5,-,TRBV29-1,-,TGCAGCGGAGCGCAGGGCGCCCAAGAGACCCAGTACTTC,CSGAQGAQETQYF
TRBJ1-2,-,TRBV25-1,-,TGTGCCAGCAGTGGGAGGATTCCCTATGGCTACACCTTC,CASSGRIPYGYTF
TRBJ2-7,few,TRBV3-1/TRBV3-2,TRBD1,TGTGCCAGCAGCCAAGATGAACAGGGGGCTTTTACGACCTACGAGCAGTACTTC,CASSQDEQGAFTTYEQYF
TRBJ2-3,-,TRBV9,TRBD1,TGTGCCAGCAGCGTAAGACAGGGGGCTTTAACAGATACGCAGTATTTT,CASSVRQGALTDTQYF
TRBJ1-2,-,TRBV6-6,TRBD1,TGTGCCAGCAGCCTGGCAGGGGGCAGGAATGGCTACACCTTC,CASSLAGGRNGYTF
TRBJ1-2,once,TRBV3-1/TRBV3-2,TRBD1,TGTGCCAGCAGCCAAGAAGGGACAGGGACACTCTATGGCTACACCTTC,CASSQEGTGTLYGYTF
TRBJ2-4,once,TRBV7-2,-,TGTGCCAGCAGCTTAGGAGGCGGTCTAGCCAAAAACATTCAGTACTTC,CASSLGGGLAKNIQYF
TRBJ1-2,-,TRBV28,-,TGTGCCAGCACGACAGGACCCAGCTACACCTTC,CASTTGPSYTF
TRBJ2-1,-,TRBV7-9,TRBD2,TGTGCCAGCAGCTTACCCCTTATCCGGGAGGGACCCAGGGACAATGAGCAGTTCTTC,CASSLPLIREGPRDNEQFF
TRBJ2-4,few,TRBV10-2,TRBD2,TGCGCCAGCAGCCAAAGACTAGCGGGGGTCGTCATTCAGTACTTC,CASSQRLAGVVIQYF
TRBJ2-5,-,TRBV7-2,-,TGTGCCAGCAGCGGGTCGGGATGGGAGACCCAGTACTTC,CASSGSGWETQYF
TRBJ1-1,once,TRBV28,TRBD1,TGTGCCAGCGGTCCAGGGGGCGCTTTCACTGAAGCTTTCTTT,CASGPGGAFTEAFF
TRBJ2-7,-,TRBV5-1,-,TGCGCCAGCAGCTATGGAGGGTCCTCCTCCTACGAGCAGTACTTC,CASSYGGSSSYEQYF
TRBJ2-7,-,TRBV2,TRBD2,TGTGCCAGCAGCCCACGACTAGCGGGAGGGCCCCACGAGCAGTACTTC,CASSPRLAGGPHEQYF
TRBJ1-1,-,TRBV23-1,TRBD1,TGCGCCAGCAGTCGAGGGACAGGGGTTAGGAGGCTGAACACTGAAGCTTTCTTT,CASSRGTGVRRLNTEAFF
TRBJ2-3,-,TRBV3-1/TRBV3-2,TRBD1,TGTGCCAGCAGCCTTAGCAGGGGGCTCACAGATACGCAGTATTTT,CASSLSRGLTDTQYF